What follows is one TCR beta chain and its context. This clone was recorded at least ten times. Its binding antigen is unknown. No per-base quality is available; no much larger clone lies one base away. These data belong to a study of cytomegalovirus exposure and HLA in healthy donors (dated by TCRdb to 2016 to 2017). In the study overall: An earlier analysis of roughly 630 of the donors reported 250 to 300 Gb of sequence data and approximately 110 million unique TCR beta sequences from roughly 180 million T cells. About 330 gigabases of sequencing data and about 92 million unique TCR sequences made up an early release that covered several hundred HLA-typed donors. Among the 398 genotyped donors, approximately 76% belonged to the genetic ancestry cluster associated with self-reported Caucasian donors. The study aimed to test whether signatures of past pathogen exposure could be identified by cataloging public T cell receptors. The study profiled the T cell repertoires of under 700 subjects by immunosequencing and related them to cytomegalovirus serostatus. In addition to the first cohort of hundreds of subjects, a separate validation cohort of 120 different subjects was used. To predict cytomegalovirus infection status, the study brought together high-throughput TCR immunosequencing, statistical association of individual TCRs with disease status, and machine learning. A later analysis re-examined previously published TCR beta repertoires from 500 to 700 donors and added high-resolution HLA genotyping to investigate patterns of TCR occurrence. The later analysis used no new phenotypic data to find candidate immune exposures, relying instead on TCR beta sequences and their occurrence across donors. In an earlier analysis of over 550 of the donors, high-throughput TCR beta sequencing was used to judge whether each TCR beta V gene segment behaved as functional or pseudogenic. Donor age, sex, ethnicity and CMV serostatus were compiled alongside the repertoire data. A later genetic analysis took genome-wide SNP genotypes for about 55% of the 666 donors and used that subset as a discovery cohort. Every repertoire in the discovery cohort had been generated on one and the same sequencing platform. HLA typing included class I and class II loci at four-digit resolution. Typing coverage differed by locus: A, B, C, DRB1 and DQB1 were typed in about 620-630 donors, DQA1 in 522, DPA1 in around 610, and DPB1 in 400 to 490. Because of strong linkage in the cohort, a handful of DR-DQ haplotypes were treated as single units for association and clustering. Among a few hundred genotyped donors of the cohort, an average of about 240,000 unique TCR beta nucleotide sequences were sequenced per donor, roughly 20% of them non-productive.

The cohort was made up of approximately 670 healthy bone marrow donors. All cohort members were sampled while nominally healthy, although unrecorded immune exposures were likely present. The donor was CMV seronegative and was included in the group of a few hundred seronegative cohort members. A peripheral blood sample was collected from each donor, and TCR beta sequencing was performed on peripheral blood mononuclear cells. Genomic DNA extraction from the blood cell samples was performed with the Qiagen DNeasy Blood Extraction Kit. Library generation was performed with the immunoSEQ multiplex PCR assay. A mixture of 60 forward primers for TCR Vbeta segments and 13 reverse primers for TCR Jbeta segments was used in the multiplex PCR. The CDR3 region of rearranged TCR beta genes was amplified from genomic DNA by a multiplex PCR assay. The amplified TCR beta libraries were sequenced on the Illumina HiSeq System as 87-base-pair reads. The study's own analysis went as follows. A later analysis counted approximately 84 million unique TCR beta chains across the 666 repertoires, and 10 million to 11 million of these chains were shared by at least two donors. A nearest-neighbor algorithm error-corrected the raw reads and collapsed the reads into unique sequences, merging closely related sequences to remove PCR and sequencing errors. V, D and J gene segments were assigned by aligning CDR3 sequences to IMGT reference sequences. For a sequence to be retained, at least a six-nucleotide match to both a V gene segment and a J gene segment was required. Rearrangements were classified as productive when the CDR3 lacked stop codons and remained in frame with V and J, and all other rearrangements were classified as non-productive. CDR3 was defined by IMGT convention, running from the second conserved V-encoded cysteine to the conserved J-encoded phenylalanine. In an earlier analysis of just under 600 of the donors, sequences lacking an unambiguous match to a single V gene segment were excluded. An earlier analysis of just under 600 of the donors called V segments functional above 56.7% productive rearrangements and segregating when the between-donor standard deviation exceeded 5%. To diagnose cytomegalovirus status from the catalog of TCR beta chain sequences, a statistical classification framework was built. V and J gene assignment, in a later analysis, came from comparing TCR nucleotide sequences with IMGT/GENE-DB human TR gene sequences. Using the TCRdist pipeline, a later analysis assigned CDR3 sequences along with most-parsimonious VDJ recombination scenarios. In a later analysis, each TCR beta chain was defined by its CDR3 amino acid sequence together with its V-gene family, and reads lacking a unique V-gene family were excluded. As a way to deal with suspected cross-contamination and a sequencing artifact, a later analysis dropped 640 or so nucleotide sequences that were highly shared and had low generation probability. In a later analysis, a clonal expansion index for each public chain was calculated from normalized within-repertoire ranks of inferred template counts. In a later analysis, generation probabilities were computed using a VDJ recombination model fitted to out-of-frame rearrangements, and the results were checked against IGoR. In a later analysis, TCR-TCR, TCR-HLA and TCR-CMV co-occurrence was scored with hypergeometric tests, and a repertoire-size bias correction was applied to TCR pairs. In a later analysis, false discovery rates were estimated by permuting HLA or CMV assignments 20 times. In a later analysis, co-occurring TCRs were grouped using DBSCAN, and TCRdist sequence similarity was added for clustering within HLA-allele-positive subsets. Co-occurrence clustering excluded repertoires with fewer than 30,000 or more than 120,000 public chains, plus five with anomalous nucleotide sharing. Entries here come from immuneACCESS through TCRdb and include only in-frame sequences with V and J called. Some clones fail to appear in such tables; in the studies checked, an unresolved V gene covers under half of the shortfall, and the cause of the remainder is unknown. The DNA gave D and trimming, while V, J and clone size come from that table. For this sample the table gives around 130,000 clones, of which 65% to 90% were detected only once. Around 0.7% of the sample goes to the ten largest clones.

CDR1 LNHDA and CDR2 SQIVND are derived from the germline V gene (reference sequence). The trim is 0 bases for V and 5 bases for J, with a gap of 10 bases between the germline ends. The CDR3 holds 14 amino acids from the cysteine to the phenylalanine. CDR3 DNA is the only sequence kept; it has 42 bases, read in frame from the first base. Overall study results and their limits: A total of 164 TCR beta chains were listed by the study as associated with cytomegalovirus. An earlier analysis of around 540 of the donors showed that most TCR beta V segments appeared in productive rearrangements either about 87% or about 30% of the time, which broadly matched IMGT annotations. In vitro tests confirmed that a few of the cytomegalovirus-associated TCR beta chains recognize cytomegalovirus antigens. A further reported finding was that TCR beta sequences accurately predicted the HLA-A and HLA-B alleles for most subjects in the first cohort. Assigning TCR associations to individual alleles was difficult when HLA alleles, especially DR and DQ, strongly co-occurred. Correlated functional status among segregating V segments might be attributable to linkage disequilibrium, but an unknown experimental factor could not be ruled out. In a later analysis, around 17,000 TCR beta sequences were associated with specific HLA alleles at a false discovery rate of 0.05. The authors suggested that the approach could potentially be generalized to other disease states and immunological phenotypes. The classifier was reported to diagnose cytomegalovirus status with high specificity and sensitivity in both the original and validation cohorts. While some public TCRs were present in many individuals, most TCR sequences turned up only very rarely across donors. A cluster of highly shared sequence variants was judged likely to represent a technical artifact of the sequencing pipeline. A later genetic analysis associated a missense DCLRE1C variant with V-gene and J-gene trimming of TCR beta chains, and an independent cohort replicated the association. Because counts were too low, some 16 rarely observed V segments, including chromosome 9 orphons, were excluded from the earlier analysis of some 540 of the donors. The presence/absence analyses assumed that sequencing depth was roughly uniform across donors, and that assumption may not be true. Compared with the approximately 710-donor mean, donors in an Asian-associated ancestry cluster had fewer N-insertions in productive TCRs, according to a later genetic analysis. In a later analysis, HLA-associated TCR beta chains were found to be more clonally expanded and to have lower generation probabilities than equally common non-associated chains. Some IMGT-functional V segments, including TRBV6-2 and TRBV6-3, could not be told apart with the 87-base-pair reads, so those segments were excluded. CMV serostatus was the only immune exposure information available for the cohort. According to a later analysis, TCR association rates differed among HLA loci, with DRB1 alleles showing the most associated TCRs and HLA-C alleles showing the fewest. This cohort had only TCR beta chains sequenced, and the lack of alpha or paired-chain data limited which features could be detected. HLA typing was unavailable for some donors at each locus, so association tests used only the typed subset. According to a later analysis, most CMV-associated TCR beta chains appeared to be HLA-restricted, and the HLA associations seemed to be driven largely by CMV exposure. A later analysis reported that several top co-occurrence clusters appeared linked to parvovirus B19, influenza, CMV and Epstein-Barr virus.

The rearrangement joined TRBV19 to TRBJ1-1; the D gene lacks a confident call. The receptor was derived from a man aged 18-30 years in good health and CMV-seronegative. Sequencing used PBMCs. The CDR3 region: CASSIDLERTEAFF. The nucleotide sequence is given as TGTGCCAGTAGTATAGATCTGGAGAGGACTGAAGCTTTCTTT.